This T cell receptor (beta chain) appears in the sequencing data of a study of blood T cell repertoires in COVID-19. For the study at large: Samples came from the United States, Italy and Spain, spanning acute and convalescent COVID-19. T cells, B-cell-depleted T cells, or PBMCs supplied cDNA or gDNA.

Seattle's cohort entered during active infection and was followed longitudinally. Per the original data handling: Reference gene primers were amplified, and this amplification served to estimate nucleated cell counts. Sequenced by immunoSEQ multiplex PCR; TCRdb stores in-frame clones only, minus some. V and J calls and clone size are given by that table; D and trimming were obtained from the DNA. Among 200,000 to 300,000 clones listed, more than 75% were seen once. This CDR3 is built from 14 residues. Trimming took 4 bases from V and 0 from J, leaving 9 bases between them. Germline V CDR1 and CDR2: LNHDA, SQIVND (reference sequence).

The chain recombines TRBV19 with TRBJ1-1; possible D gene TRBD1, 5 bases. Source material: peripheral blood. The sequence came from a woman older than 75 with COVID-19, enrolled during active disease. CDR3 region: CASSTGSMNTEAFF. In DNA form, the CDR3 reads TGTGCCAGTAGTACAGGGTCTATGAACACTGAAGCTTTCTTT.